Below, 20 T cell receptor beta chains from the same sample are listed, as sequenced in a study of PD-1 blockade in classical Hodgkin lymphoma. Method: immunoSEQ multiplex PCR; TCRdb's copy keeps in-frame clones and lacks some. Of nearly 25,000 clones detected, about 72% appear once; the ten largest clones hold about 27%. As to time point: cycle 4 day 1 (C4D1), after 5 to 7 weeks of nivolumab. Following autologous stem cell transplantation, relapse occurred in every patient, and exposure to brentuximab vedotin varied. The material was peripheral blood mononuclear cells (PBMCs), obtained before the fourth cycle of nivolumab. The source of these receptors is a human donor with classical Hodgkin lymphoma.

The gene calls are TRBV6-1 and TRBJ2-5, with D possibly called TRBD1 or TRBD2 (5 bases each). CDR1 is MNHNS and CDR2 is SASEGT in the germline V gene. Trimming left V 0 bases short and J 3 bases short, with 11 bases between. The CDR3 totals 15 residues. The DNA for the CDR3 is TGTGCCAGCAGTGAAGCGCCGTGGGGGAAAGAGACCCAGTACTTC. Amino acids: CASSEAPWGKETQYF.

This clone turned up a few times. In DNA, the CDR3 is TGTGCCAGCAGTTACGGTTCATGGGAGACCCAGTACTTC. Translated: CASSYGSWETQYF. This sequence joins TRBV6-5 and TRBJ2-5; no firm D call. Trimming removed 2 bases from V and 5 bases from J, with 9 bases in between. The CDR3 runs 13 residues. Germline lookup yields CDR1 MNHEY and CDR2 SVGAGI.

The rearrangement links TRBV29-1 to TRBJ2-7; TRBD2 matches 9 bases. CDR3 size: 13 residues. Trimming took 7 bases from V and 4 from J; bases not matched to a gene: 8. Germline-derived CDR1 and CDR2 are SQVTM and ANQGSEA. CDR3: CSGPGLAFYEQYV. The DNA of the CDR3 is TGCAGCGGACCGGGACTAGCTTTTTACGAGCAGTACGTC.

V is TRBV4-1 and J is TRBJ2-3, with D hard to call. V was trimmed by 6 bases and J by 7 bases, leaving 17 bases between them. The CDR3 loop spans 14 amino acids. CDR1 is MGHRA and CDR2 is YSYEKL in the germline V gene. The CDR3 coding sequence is TGCGCCAGCAGTTCCTCTGTGGTCGAAAATACGCAGTATTTT. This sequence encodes CASSSSVVENTQYF.

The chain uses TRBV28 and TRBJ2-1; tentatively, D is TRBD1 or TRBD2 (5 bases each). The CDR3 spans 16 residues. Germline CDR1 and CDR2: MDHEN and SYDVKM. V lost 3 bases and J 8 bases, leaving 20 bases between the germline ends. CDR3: CASSFPLGAYRDEQFF. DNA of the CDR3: TGTGCCAGCAGTTTCCCCCTCGGGGCCTACCGCGATGAGCAGTTCTTC.

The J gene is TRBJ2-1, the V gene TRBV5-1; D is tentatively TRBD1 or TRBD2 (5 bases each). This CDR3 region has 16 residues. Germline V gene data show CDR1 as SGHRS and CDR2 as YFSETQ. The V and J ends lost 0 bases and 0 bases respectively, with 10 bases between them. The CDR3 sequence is CASSLAEGSSYNEQFF. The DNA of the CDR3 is TGCGCCAGCAGCTTGGCAGAGGGGAGCTCCTACAATGAGCAGTTCTTC.

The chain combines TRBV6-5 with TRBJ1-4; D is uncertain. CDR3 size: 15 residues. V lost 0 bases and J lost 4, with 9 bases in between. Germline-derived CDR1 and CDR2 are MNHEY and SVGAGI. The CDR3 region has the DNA TGTGCCAGCAGTTACTCGTACGGGGTTAATGAAAAACTGTTTTTT. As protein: CASSYSYGVNEKLFF.

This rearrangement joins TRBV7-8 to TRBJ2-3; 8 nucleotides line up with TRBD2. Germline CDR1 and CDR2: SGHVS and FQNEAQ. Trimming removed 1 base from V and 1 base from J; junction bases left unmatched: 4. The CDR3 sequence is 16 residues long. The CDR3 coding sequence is TGTGCCAGCAGCTTAGATGGGCGGGGGGGCACAGATACGCAGTATTTT. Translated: CASSLDGRGGTDTQYF.

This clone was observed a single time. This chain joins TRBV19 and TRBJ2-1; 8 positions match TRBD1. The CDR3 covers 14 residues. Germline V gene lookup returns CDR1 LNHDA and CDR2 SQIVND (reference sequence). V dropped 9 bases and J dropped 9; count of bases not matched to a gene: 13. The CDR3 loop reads CASQTRTGIGEQFF. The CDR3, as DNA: TGTGCCAGCCAAACGAGGACAGGGATCGGTGAGCAGTTCTTC.

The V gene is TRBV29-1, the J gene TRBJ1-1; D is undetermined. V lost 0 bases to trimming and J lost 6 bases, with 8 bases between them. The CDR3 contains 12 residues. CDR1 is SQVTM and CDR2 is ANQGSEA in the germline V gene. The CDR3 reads CSVEDRSAEAFF. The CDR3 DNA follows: TGCAGCGTTGAAGACAGGTCGGCTGAAGCTTTCTTT.

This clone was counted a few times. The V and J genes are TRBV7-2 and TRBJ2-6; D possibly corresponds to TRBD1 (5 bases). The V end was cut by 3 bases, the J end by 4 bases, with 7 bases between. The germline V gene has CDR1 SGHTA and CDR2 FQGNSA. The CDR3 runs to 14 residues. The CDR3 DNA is TGTGCCAGCAGCTTGTGGGGCGGGGCCAACGTCCTGACTTTC. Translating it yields CASSLWGGANVLTF.

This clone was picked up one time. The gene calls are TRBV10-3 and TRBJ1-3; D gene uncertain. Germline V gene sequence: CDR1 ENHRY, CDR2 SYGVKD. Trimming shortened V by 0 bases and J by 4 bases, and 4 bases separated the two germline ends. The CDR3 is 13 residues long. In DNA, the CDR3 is TGTGCCATCAGTGAGTCGGGGGGAAACACCATATATTTT. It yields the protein CAISESGGNTIYF.

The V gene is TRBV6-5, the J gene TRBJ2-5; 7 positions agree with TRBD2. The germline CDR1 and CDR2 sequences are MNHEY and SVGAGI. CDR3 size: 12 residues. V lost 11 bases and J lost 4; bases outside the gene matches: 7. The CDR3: CAVEGRGETQYF. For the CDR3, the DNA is TGTGCCGTCGAGGGGAGGGGAGAGACCCAGTACTTC.

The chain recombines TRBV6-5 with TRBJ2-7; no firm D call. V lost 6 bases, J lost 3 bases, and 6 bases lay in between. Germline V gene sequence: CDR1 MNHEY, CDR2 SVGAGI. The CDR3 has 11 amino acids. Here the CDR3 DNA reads TGTGCCAGCAGCCCTTACTACGAGCAGTACTTC. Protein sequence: CASSPYYEQYF.

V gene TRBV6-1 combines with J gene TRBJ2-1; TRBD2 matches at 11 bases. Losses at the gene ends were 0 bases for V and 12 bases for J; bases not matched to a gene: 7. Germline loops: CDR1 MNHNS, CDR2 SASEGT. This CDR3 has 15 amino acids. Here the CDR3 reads CASSEASGGAFVQFF. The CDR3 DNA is TGTGCCAGCAGTGAAGCTAGCGGGGGGGCGTTTGTGCAGTTCTTC.

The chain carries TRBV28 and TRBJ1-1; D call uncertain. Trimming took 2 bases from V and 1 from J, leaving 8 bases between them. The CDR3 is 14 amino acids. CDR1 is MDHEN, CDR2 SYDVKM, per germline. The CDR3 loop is CASSLNRRNTEAFF. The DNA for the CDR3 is TGTGCCAGCAGTTTAAACAGAAGGAACACTGAAGCTTTCTTT.

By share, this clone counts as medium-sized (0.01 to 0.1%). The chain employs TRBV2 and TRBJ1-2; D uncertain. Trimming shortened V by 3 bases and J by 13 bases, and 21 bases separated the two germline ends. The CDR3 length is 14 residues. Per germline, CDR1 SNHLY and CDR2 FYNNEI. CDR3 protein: CASSEWARPSPSTF. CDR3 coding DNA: TGTGCCAGCAGTGAGTGGGCCCGCCCTTCTCCTAGCACCTTC.

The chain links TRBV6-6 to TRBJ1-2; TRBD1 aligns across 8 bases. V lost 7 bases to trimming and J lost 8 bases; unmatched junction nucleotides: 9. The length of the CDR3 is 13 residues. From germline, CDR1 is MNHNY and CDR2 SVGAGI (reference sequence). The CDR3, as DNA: TGTGCCAGCAACCCCAGGGGGCTAGGGGGCTACACCTTC. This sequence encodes CASNPRGLGGYTF.

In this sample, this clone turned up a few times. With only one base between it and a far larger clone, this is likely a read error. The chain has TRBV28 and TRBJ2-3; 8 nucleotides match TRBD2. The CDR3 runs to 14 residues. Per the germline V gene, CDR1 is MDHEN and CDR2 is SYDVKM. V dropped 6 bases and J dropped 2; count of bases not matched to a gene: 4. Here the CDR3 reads CASSFGGATDTQYF. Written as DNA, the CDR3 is TGTGCCAGCAGCTTCGGGGGGGCCACAGATACGCAGTATTTT. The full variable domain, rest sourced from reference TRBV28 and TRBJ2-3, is DVKVTQSSRYLVKRTGEKVFLECVQDMDHENMFWYRQDPGLGLRLIYFSYDVKMKEKGDIPEGYSVSREKKERFSLILESASTNQTSMYLCASSFGGATDTQYFGPGTRLTVL.

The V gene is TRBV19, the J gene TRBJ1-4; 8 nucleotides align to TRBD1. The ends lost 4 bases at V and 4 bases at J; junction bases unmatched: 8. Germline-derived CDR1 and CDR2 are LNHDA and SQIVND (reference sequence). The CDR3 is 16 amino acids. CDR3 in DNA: TGTGCCAGTAGTAGTAACCGGGACAGGTTTAATGAAAAACTGTTTTTT. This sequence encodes CASSSNRDRFNEKLFF.